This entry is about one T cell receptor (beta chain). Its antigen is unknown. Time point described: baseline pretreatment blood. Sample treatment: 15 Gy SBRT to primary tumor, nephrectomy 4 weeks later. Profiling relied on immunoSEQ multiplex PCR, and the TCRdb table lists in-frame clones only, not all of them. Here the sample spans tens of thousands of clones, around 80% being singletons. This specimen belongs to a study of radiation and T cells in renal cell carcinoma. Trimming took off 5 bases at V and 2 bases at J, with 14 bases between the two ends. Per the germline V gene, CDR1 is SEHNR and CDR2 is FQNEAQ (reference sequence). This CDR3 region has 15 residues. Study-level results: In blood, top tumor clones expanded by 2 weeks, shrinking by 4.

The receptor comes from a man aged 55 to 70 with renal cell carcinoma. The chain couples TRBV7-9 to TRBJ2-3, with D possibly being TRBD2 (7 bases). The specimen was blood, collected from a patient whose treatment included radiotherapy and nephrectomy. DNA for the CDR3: TGTGCCAGCAGCCCGAGGGGGGGGCCCACAGATACGCAGTATTTT. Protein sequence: CASSPRGGPTDTQYF.